These 8 T cell receptor beta chains were sequenced from one sample in a study of vaccination and CD4 T cells after COVID-19. Their target antigens are unknown. Time point noted: late sampling 161 to 241 days after vaccination in a few convalescent patients. Treatment denoted: approximately 9-day PBMC culture with coronavirus spike peptide pools or control peptides (ViraFEST assay). Sequencing of DNA taken from cultured CD4+ T cells relied on the Oncomine TCR Beta short-read assay. TCRdb reprocessed the PCR reads with MiXCR, giving one entry per CDR3 protein. The profile covers 25,000 to 30,000 distinct CDR3 sequences, with around two fifths appearing a single time and 5.2% taken by the ten largest. Source: CD4+ T cells from blood, cultured in vitro, taken about 7 months after SARS-CoV-2 vaccination. All receptors come from a human donor who had recovered from COVID-19.

This clonotype has only one observation. V and J are TRBV6-1 and TRBJ2-7; 9 bases align to TRBD2. The CDR3 extends over 15 amino acids. Germline V CDR1 and CDR2: MNHNS, SASEGT. V was pared by 9 bases and J by 2 bases, with 11 bases of the junction left unmatched. The CDR3 loop reads CASSIQLAGPYEQYF. The CDR3 nucleotides are TGTGCCAGTTCCATCCAACTAGCGGGTCCCTACGAGCAGTACTTC.

In this sample, this clonotype turned up a few times. The gene calls are TRBV20-1 and TRBJ1-2; no reliable D call. Germline loops: CDR1 DFQATT, CDR2 SNEGSKA (reference sequence). The CDR3 sequence is 11 residues long. V gave up 3 bases and J gave up 8 bases, with 10 bases separating them. The DNA for the CDR3 is TGCAGTGCTAGGGGGTGGAGCGGCTACACCTTC. It is translated as CSARGWSGYTF.

V is TRBV7-9 and J is TRBJ2-7; possibly TRBD2 for D (7 bases). Per germline, CDR1 SEHNR and CDR2 FQNEAQ (reference sequence). The CDR3 length is 12 residues. V was shortened by 8 bases and J by 1 base, with 9 bases between the two germline ends. CDR3 amino acids: CASEGGSYEQYF. CDR3 DNA: TGTGCCAGCGAGGGGGGGTCCTACGAGCAGTACTTC.

This clonotype has only a few counts. This chain uses TRBV7-3 with TRBJ1-6; maybe TRBD1 (5 bases). The CDR3 totals 14 residues. Germline CDR1 and CDR2: SGHTA and FQGTGA. Trimming took off 1 base at V and 7 bases at J, with 8 bases between the two ends. Here the CDR3 DNA reads TGTGCCAGCAGCTTAAGGAACAGGAATTCACCCCTCCACTTT. Translation: CASSLRNRNSPLHF.

The chain links TRBV20-1 to TRBJ2-7; 8 positions agree with TRBD2. V trimming: 5 bases; J trimming: 0 bases; junction bases outside the gene matches: 6. The germline V gene encodes CDR1 DFQATT and CDR2 SNEGSKA (reference sequence). This CDR3 has 14 amino acids. CDR3 amino acids: CSALLTSGSYEQYF. As DNA, the CDR3 is TGCAGTGCTTTACTTACTAGCGGCTCCTACGAGCAGTACTTC.

V gene TRBV19 combines with J gene TRBJ1-5; D uncertain. The length of the CDR3 is 12 residues. In germline, CDR1 is LNHDA, CDR2 SQIVND (reference sequence). Trimming pared 7 bases from V and 7 bases from J, leaving 11 bases between. The CDR3 region is CASTTPGQPQHF. The CDR3, as DNA: TGTGCCAGTACAACCCCCGGACAGCCCCAGCATTTT.

This chain connects TRBV6-1 to TRBJ2-5; D gene uncertain. There are 14 residues in the CDR3. Germline lookup yields CDR1 MNHNS and CDR2 SASEGT. V was trimmed by 5 bases and J by 4 bases, leaving 14 bases between them. The CDR3 nucleotides read TGTGCCAGCAGTCTTGAGACTGGTGGAGAGACCCAGTACTTC. Its translation is CASSLETGGETQYF.

The rearrangement uses TRBV10-3 and TRBJ1-1; a possible D gene is TRBD1 (6 bases). Trimming left V 11 bases short and J 4 bases short, with 17 bases between. Germline loops: CDR1 ENHRY, CDR2 SYGVKD. The CDR3 contains 13 residues. Here the CDR3 DNA reads TGTGCCGCGAGAGTGGACAGCAGCACTGAAGCTTTCTTT. Its translation is CAARVDSSTEAFF.